This T cell receptor (beta chain) was identified during a study of OX40 agonist ivuxolimab in advanced cancers. This clone was seen more than once but under ten times. Trimming cost V 1 base and J 2 bases, with 12 bases left between them. The germline V gene encodes CDR1 GTSNPN and CDR2 SVGIG (reference sequence). This CDR3 region has 15 residues. TCRdb's table, derived via immunoSEQ multiplex PCR, lists solely in-frame clones and lacks some. This sample yields over 80,000 clones, of which roughly nine tenths are seen a single time; around 0.8% belongs to the top ten. The chain carries TRBV30 and TRBJ1-5, with D perhaps matching TRBD1 (6 bases). This clonotype was obtained from an adult with an advanced solid tumor such as melanoma, head and neck, liver or kidney cancer. Here the sequenced sample was CD4+ or CD8+ T cells sorted from blood, taken in a trial of the OX40 agonist ivuxolimab. The CDR3: CAWSGTVGGNQPQHF. Written as DNA, the CDR3 is TGTGCCTGGAGTGGGACAGTTGGTGGCAATCAGCCCCAGCATTTT.